A single T cell receptor beta chain is shown here with its context. V lost 4 bases and J lost 5; bases outside the gene matches: 10. The germline V gene encodes CDR1 SGHDT and CDR2 YYEEEE. The CDR3 runs 16 residues. This table comes from immunoSEQ multiplex PCR, and its TCRdb copy is limited to in-frame clones, with some not included. The data show under 85,000 clones, about 84% seen once. This entry is derived from a study of neoadjuvant anti-PD-1 for oral cavity cancer. The chain is built from TRBV5-6 and TRBJ2-1; 9 bases map to TRBD1. The TCR sequence derives from a person aged 35-80 years with oral cavity squamous cell carcinoma. The sample was PBMCs, taken before nivolumab (anti-PD-1) treatment. CDR3 protein: CASSGGQGLPDNEQFF. The CDR3 coding sequence is TGTGCCAGCAGCGGGGGACAGGGCCTCCCCGACAATGAGCAGTTCTTC.